This T cell receptor (beta chain) was recovered during a study of blood T cell repertoires in COVID-19. V dropped 4 bases and J dropped 5 bases, with 11 bases sitting between them. Germline assignment: CDR1 SGHTA and CDR2 FQGNSA. This CDR3 has 13 amino acids. Method: immunoSEQ multiplex PCR; TCRdb's copy keeps in-frame clones and lacks some. The data contain tens of thousands of clones, roughly four fifths of them singletons. The material sequenced was peripheral blood. V and J are TRBV7-2 and TRBJ2-5; weak D call: TRBD1 (6 bases). This TCR was recovered from a human donor in a cohort sampled during active COVID-19. The CDR3 sequence: CASSYDRLETQYF. As DNA, the CDR3 is TGTGCCAGCAGCTACGACAGGTTGGAGACCCAGTACTTC.